The clone carrying this TCR beta chain was seen more than once but under ten times. The data derive from a study of technical replicates of blood from several donors. Clones were read by immunoSEQ multiplex PCR, and TCRdb kept only the in-frame ones, dropping some. Of roughly 15,000 clones in the sample, more than 80% were seen once. The receptor was isolated from a human donor in good health. The sequencing input was PBMCs.

In nucleotides, the CDR3 is TGTGCCAGCAGTTGGGACAGGGGCGGGACTGAAGCTTTCTTT. Translated, it gives CASSWDRGGTEAFF. This chain joins TRBV6-1 and TRBJ1-1; TRBD1 matches at 10 bases. This CDR3 comprises 14 residues. CDR1 is MNHNS, CDR2 SASEGT, per germline. V was clipped by 5 bases and J by 5 bases; unmatched bases: 5.